This T cell receptor beta chain came from a study of control samples from healthy donors and cancer patients. This table comes from immunoSEQ multiplex PCR, and its TCRdb copy is limited to in-frame clones, with some not included. The sample lists fewer than 500,000 clones; about 93% were seen once. Germline CDR1 and CDR2: MNHEY and SVGEGT. The CDR3 runs 19 residues. The junction had 11 bases not matched to a gene; V was cut back by 5 bases and J by 0 bases. The sequencing sample was made of PBMCs. The chain uses TRBV6-2 or TRBV6-3 and TRBJ2-6, with 9 bases fitting TRBD1. The receptor comes from a man aged 40-55 years with head and neck cancer. The CDR3 spells CASSLRGQGRSSGANVLTF. The CDR3 bases are TGTGCCAGCAGTCTGCGGGGACAGGGTCGGTCCTCTGGGGCCAACGTCCTGACTTTC.